This TCR beta chain was identified during a study of siplizumab effects on memory and regulatory T cells. The study's findings and limits: In siplizumab cultures, the suppressive function of proliferating Tregs remained unconfirmed. With siplizumab, cumulative frequency of CD4+ memory-derived alloreactive sequences dropped significantly. Few alloreactive clones mapped to unstimulated subsets.

The study assayed roughly 91,000 TCR templates per sample. The table came from immunoSEQ multiplex PCR; TCRdb's copy has only in-frame clones and leaves some out. The repertoire consists of about 3,400 clones, with approximately 60% occurring once and the leading ten covering around 40%. This clone has just one count. Its antigen is not identified. V was pared by 0 bases and J by 2 bases, with 11 bases between. Germline V gene lookup returns CDR1 SGHRS and CDR2 YFSETQ. This CDR3 spans 15 amino acids. In the mixed lymphocyte reaction, cells were cocultured for 6 days at 37°C. The sequenced material came from CFSE-low (dividing) CD8+ T cells sorted from an allogeneic mixed lymphocyte reaction. The clonotype was recovered from a human donor in good health; the cells came from an allogeneic mixed lymphocyte reaction. Some clones in this sample may be carry-over from other donors' samples. The genes are TRBV5-1 and TRBJ1-2; tentative D call: TRBD1 (5 bases). The CDR3 here is CASSLGLWGNYGYTF. CDR3 nucleotides: TGCGCCAGCAGCTTGGGTCTTTGGGGGAACTATGGCTACACCTTC.